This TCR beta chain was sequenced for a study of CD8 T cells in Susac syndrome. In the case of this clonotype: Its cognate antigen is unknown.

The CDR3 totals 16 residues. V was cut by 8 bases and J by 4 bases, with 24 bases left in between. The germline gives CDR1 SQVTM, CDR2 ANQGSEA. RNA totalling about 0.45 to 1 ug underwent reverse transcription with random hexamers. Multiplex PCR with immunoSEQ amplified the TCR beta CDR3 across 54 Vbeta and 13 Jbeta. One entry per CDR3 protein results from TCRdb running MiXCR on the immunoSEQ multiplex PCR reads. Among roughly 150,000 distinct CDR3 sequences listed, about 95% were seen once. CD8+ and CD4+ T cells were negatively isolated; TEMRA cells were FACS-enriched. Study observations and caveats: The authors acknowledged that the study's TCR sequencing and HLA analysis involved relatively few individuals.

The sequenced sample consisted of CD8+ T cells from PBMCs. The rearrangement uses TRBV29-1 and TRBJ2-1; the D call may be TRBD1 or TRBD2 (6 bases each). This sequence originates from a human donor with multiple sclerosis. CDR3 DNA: TGCAGCACCCCGAAGTACGTAACGGGGGCGTACAATGAGCAGTTCTTC. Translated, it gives CSTPKYVTGAYNEQFF.